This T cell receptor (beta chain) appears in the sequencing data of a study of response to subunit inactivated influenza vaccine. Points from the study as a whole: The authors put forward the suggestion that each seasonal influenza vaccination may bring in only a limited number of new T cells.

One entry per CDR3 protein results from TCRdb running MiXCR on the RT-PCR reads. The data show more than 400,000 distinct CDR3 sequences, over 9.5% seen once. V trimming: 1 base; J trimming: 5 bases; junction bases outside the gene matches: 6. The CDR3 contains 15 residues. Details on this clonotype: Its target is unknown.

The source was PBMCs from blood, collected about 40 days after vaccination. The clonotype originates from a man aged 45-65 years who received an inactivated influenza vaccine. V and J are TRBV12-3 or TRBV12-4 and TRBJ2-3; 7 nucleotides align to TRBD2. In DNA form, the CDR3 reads TGTGCCAGCAGTTTAGTTGGCGGGAGTTTAGATACGCAGTATTTT. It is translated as CASSLVGGSLDTQYF.